The T cell receptor (beta chain) described here comes from a study of cytomegalovirus exposure and HLA in healthy donors. Study-wide results and caveats: It was confirmed in vitro that three of the CMV-associated chains were specific for CMV antigens. TRBV6-2, TRBV6-3 and other indistinguishable V segments were excluded. When analyzed later, the rates of TCR association showed variation by HLA locus, with DRB1 the most and HLA-C the fewest. The study flagged some 170 TCR beta chains as cytomegalovirus-associated.

PCR employed 60 Vbeta and 13 Jbeta primers. Some clones are missing from TCRdb's copy, which holds only in-frame ones; the method was immunoSEQ multiplex PCR. The sample lists over 100,000 clones, roughly four fifths occurring once. There are a few counts of this clone. Its antigen remains unknown. V was cut by 8 bases and J by 4 bases, with 12 bases left in between. The CDR3 loop spans 12 amino acids. Germline V gene lookup returns CDR1 SQVTM and CDR2 ANQGSEA. J is TRBJ2-1 and V is TRBV29-1; the D gene is possibly TRBD2 (5 bases). The TCR was taken from a woman between 50 and 59 years old in good health and CMV-seropositive. Sequencing was performed on PBMCs. The CDR3 loop reads CSFSVPYNEQFF. The DNA for the CDR3 is TGCAGCTTTAGCGTTCCTTACAATGAGCAGTTCTTC.